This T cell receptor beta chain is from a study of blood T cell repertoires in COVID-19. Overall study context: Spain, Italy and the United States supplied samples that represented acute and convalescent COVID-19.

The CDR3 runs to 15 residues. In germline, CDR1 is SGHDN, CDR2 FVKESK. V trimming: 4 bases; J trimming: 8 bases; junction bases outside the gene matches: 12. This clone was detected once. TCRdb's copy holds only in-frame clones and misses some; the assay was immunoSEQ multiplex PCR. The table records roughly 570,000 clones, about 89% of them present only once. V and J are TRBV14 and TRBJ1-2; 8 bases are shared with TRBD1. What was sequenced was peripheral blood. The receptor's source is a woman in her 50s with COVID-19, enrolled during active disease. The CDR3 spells CASSRTGQSYGGYTF. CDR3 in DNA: TGTGCCAGCAGCCGGACAGGGCAAAGCTATGGAGGCTACACCTTC.